The 9 T cell receptor beta chains in this list originate from one sample, sequenced in a study of blood T cell repertoires in COVID-19. TCRdb's table, derived via immunoSEQ multiplex PCR, lists solely in-frame clones and lacks some. Here the sample spans fewer than 200,000 clones, 70% to 85% being singletons. Sequences were obtained from PBMCs or T cells enriched from blood (not recorded which). These receptors all stem from a woman in her fifties or sixties who had recovered from COVID-19.

This clone was seen just once. V gene TRBV21-1 combines with J gene TRBJ2-1; no DNA check was done on the table's D call, TRBD2. TRBV21-1 is given as a pseudogene. The CDR3 loop spans 15 amino acids. Here the CDR3 DNA reads TGTGCCAGCAGCAAAGACTGGCGGGAGGGAGAGGAGCAGTTCTTC. It translates to CASSKDWREGEEQFF.

A remark on this clone: The sample carries other DNA sequences with the same CDR3. The V call is TRBV9, the J call TRBJ2-3; perhaps TRBD2 as D (6 bases). CDR1 and CDR2 from the germline V gene are SGDLS and YYNGEE. V shed 0 bases and J shed 3 bases, with 17 bases lying between them. CDR3 length equals 17 residues. The CDR3 region is CASSVEGQGLSTDTQYF. CDR3 nucleotide sequence: TGTGCCAGCAGCGTAGAAGGGCAGGGACTGAGTACAGATACGCAGTATTTT.

The chain joins TRBV5-5 to TRBJ2-1; D call uncertain. The germline V gene encodes CDR1 SGHKS and CDR2 YYEKEE (reference sequence). This CDR3 has 12 residues. V was shortened by 2 bases and J by 6 bases, with 6 bases between the two germline ends. Here the CDR3 reads CASSFSGNEQFF. The CDR3 nucleotides are TGTGCCAGCAGCTTTTCAGGCAATGAGCAGTTCTTC.

This clone showed up just a few times. This chain joins TRBV27 and TRBJ2-7; 7 nucleotides line up with TRBD1. V dropped 5 bases and J dropped 6; count of bases not matched to a gene: 7. The CDR3 totals 13 residues. Germline V gene data show CDR1 as MNHEY and CDR2 as SMNVEV (reference sequence). For the CDR3, the DNA is TGTGCCAGCAGTATCCCGGGACAGCTCGAGCAGTACTTC. Its translation: CASSIPGQLEQYF.

The CDR3 DNA is TGTGCCAGCAGTGGGACTACGTCCTACGAGCAGTACTTC. Translation: CASSGTTSYEQYF. V gene TRBV6-1 combines with J gene TRBJ2-7; D possibly corresponds to TRBD2 (6 bases). Germline V gene lookup returns CDR1 MNHNS and CDR2 SASEGT. The germline V and J ends were trimmed by 4 bases and 1 base, with 8 bases remaining between them. The CDR3 contains 13 residues.

This chain connects TRBV5-4 to TRBJ2-2; 8 nucleotides line up with TRBD1. The germline CDR1 and CDR2 sequences are SGHNT and YYREEE (reference sequence). V was clipped by 5 bases and J by 4 bases; unmatched bases: 7. The CDR3 is 15 residues long. The CDR3 sequence: CASSGAGGSTGELFF. The CDR3 nucleotides are TGTGCCAGCAGTGGGGCAGGGGGCTCCACCGGGGAGCTGTTTTTT. The full variable domain, in which reference TRBV5-4 and TRBJ2-2 provide the parts outside the CDR3, is ETGVTQSPTHLIKTRGQQVTLRCSSQSGHNTVSWYQQALGQGPQFIFQYYREEENGRGNFPPRFSGLQFPNYSSELNVNALELDDSALYLCASSGAGGSTGELFFGEGSRLTVL.

This chain connects TRBV7-8 to TRBJ1-2; 11 bases fit TRBD1. The CDR3 runs to 12 residues. V trimming: 8 bases; J trimming: 6 bases; junction bases outside the gene matches: 2. Germline V gene sequence: CDR1 SGHVS, CDR2 FQNEAQ. The CDR3 sequence is CASGQGADGYTF. The CDR3 bases are TGTGCCAGCGGACAGGGGGCCGATGGCTACACCTTC.

This clone is a singleton in its sample. This sequence joins TRBV6-4 and TRBJ1-1, with 8 bases that match TRBD1. The CDR3 is made up of 14 amino acids. Trimming took 6 bases from V and 0 from J; bases not matched to a gene: 3. Germline V gene sequence: CDR1 MRHNA, CDR2 SNTAGT. The CDR3 sequence is CASRGQGLNTEAFF. In nucleotides, the CDR3 is TGTGCCAGCAGAGGACAGGGCCTGAACACTGAAGCTTTCTTT.

This chain uses TRBV19 with TRBJ1-2, with D perhaps TRBD1 (5 bases). Deletions cut 6 bases from V and 1 base from J, with 15 bases between. The V gene's germline CDR1 is LNHDA and CDR2 SQIVND (reference sequence). This CDR3 comprises 15 residues. The CDR3 here is CASRKSGSVNYGYTF. As DNA, the CDR3 is TGTGCCAGTAGGAAGTCAGGGTCAGTTAACTATGGCTACACCTTC.